This passage covers 20 T cell receptor beta chains from one sample sequenced in a study of blood T cell repertoires in COVID-19. TCRdb's copy holds only in-frame clones and misses some; the assay was immunoSEQ multiplex PCR. In the table there are roughly 140,000 clones, approximately 79% of which are singletons. Sequencing input: peripheral blood. The source of these receptors is a man aged 50-60 years with active or convalescent COVID-19.

The CDR3 coding sequence is TGTGCCAGCAGTTTTGGACTAGCGGGAGTCACCGGGGAGCTGTTTTTT. Encoded protein: CASSFGLAGVTGELFF. The chain is built from TRBV28 and TRBJ2-2; 13 bases are a match to TRBD2. Germline V gene data show CDR1 as MDHEN and CDR2 as SYDVKM. J lost 4 bases, V lost 3 bases, and 2 bases had no gene match. There are 16 residues in the CDR3.

V gene TRBV11-2 combines with J gene TRBJ2-5, with 9 nucleotides matching TRBD1. The CDR3 has 16 amino acids. Germline CDR1 is SGHAT and CDR2 is FQNNGV. V lost 1 base, J lost 5 bases, and 8 bases stayed unmatched. This CDR3 is CASSLGGTGSWETQYF. As DNA, the CDR3 is TGTGCCAGCAGCTTAGGAGGGACAGGGTCTTGGGAGACCCAGTACTTC. Based on the CDR3 plus reference TRBV11-2 and TRBJ2-5, the full variable domain is EAGVAQSPRYKIIEKRQSVAFWCNPISGHATLYWYQQILGQGPKLLIQFQNNGVVDDSQLPKDRFSAERLKGVDSTLKIQPAKLEDSAVYLCASSLGGTGSWETQYFGPGTRLLVL.

For the CDR3, the DNA is TGTGCCGCAGCCCGAAGTGTCGCGGCCTCGGATGAGCAGTTCTTC. Its translation: CAAARSVAASDEQFF. The chain carries TRBV28 and TRBJ2-1; no firm D call. The CDR3 runs to 15 residues. V dropped 11 bases and J dropped 8 bases, with 25 bases sitting between them. Germline V gene sequence: CDR1 MDHEN, CDR2 SYDVKM.

The V and J genes are TRBV5-1 and TRBJ2-2; the D gene is possibly TRBD1 (5 bases). Per the germline V gene, CDR1 is SGHRS and CDR2 is YFSETQ. This CDR3 comprises 16 residues. Trimming took off 4 bases at V and 0 bases at J, with 13 bases between the two ends. The CDR3 region has the DNA TGCGCCAGCAGCCCCATCCAGGGCGCGAACACCGGGGAGCTGTTTTTT. It is translated as CASSPIQGANTGELFF.

The chain links TRBV19 to TRBJ1-5; no firm D call. Germline V gene lookup returns CDR1 LNHDA and CDR2 SQIVND (reference sequence). V was pared by 10 bases and J by 3 bases, with 19 bases between. The CDR3 totals 15 residues. The CDR3 DNA sequence: TGTGCCACCACGGCGGGCAGTCTTTTCAATCAGCCCCAGCATTTT. As protein: CATTAGSLFNQPQHF.

CDR3 protein: CASSPAGRTEAFF. CDR3 nucleotides: TGCGCCAGCAGCCCCGCGGGGCGGACTGAAGCTTTCTTT. The chain employs TRBV4-1 and TRBJ1-1, with TRBD1 as a possible D gene (5 bases). Trimming left V 4 bases short and J 5 bases short, with 11 bases between. The CDR3 has 13 residues. CDR1 and CDR2 (germline): MGHRA, YSYEKL.

This clone occurred once. The gene calls are TRBV5-1 and TRBJ2-1; 7 positions agree with TRBD1. V gave up 2 bases and J gave up 3 bases; unmatched junction bases: 2. The CDR3 has 14 amino acids. Germline V gene lookup returns CDR1 SGHRS and CDR2 YFSETQ. The CDR3 DNA reads TGCGCCAGCAGCTTACAGGGGCACTACAATGAGCAGTTCTTC. This codes for CASSLQGHYNEQFF.

The V and J genes are TRBV5-3 and TRBJ2-1, with TRBD2 as a possible D gene (5 bases). TRBV5-3 is an ORF, and what it does is uncertain. The CDR3 is made up of 18 amino acids. The V and J ends lost 0 bases and 4 bases respectively, with 20 bases between them. The DNA for the CDR3 is TGTGCCAGAAGCTTGGTGGTCTGGCACCCGGACTCTTACAATGAGCAGTTCTTC. Its translation: CARSLVVWHPDSYNEQFF.

The V gene is TRBV18, the J gene TRBJ2-5; 7 nucleotides match TRBD2. This CDR3 spans 14 amino acids. The germline CDR1 and CDR2 sequences are KGHSH and LQKENI. Germline trimming cut 3 bases from V and 5 bases from J; bases unmatched to any gene: 6. CDR3 region: CASSPAGVEETQYF. The CDR3 region has the DNA TGTGCCAGCTCACCGGCGGGAGTGGAGGAGACCCAGTACTTC.

The chain is built from TRBV11-3 and TRBJ2-1, with 10 bases fitting TRBD1. CDR1 is SGHNT, CDR2 YENEEA, per germline. The CDR3 covers 16 residues. The trim removed 5 bases at V and 4 bases at J, leaving 8 bases unmatched. The CDR3 bases are TGTGCCAGCAGCCGGATAGACAGGGGGCTTTACAATGAGCAGTTCTTC. Protein: CASSRIDRGLYNEQFF.

CDR3 sequence (DNA): TGTGCCAGCAGTTTATTTCAGGGATCCTCATTTGACCAGTACTTC. Amino acid sequence: CASSLFQGSSFDQYF. The chain recombines TRBV27 with TRBJ2-5; D possibly corresponds to TRBD1 (5 bases). Trimming removed 1 base at V and 10 bases at J, with 19 bases between. Germline-derived CDR1 and CDR2 are MNHEY and SMNVEV (reference sequence). The CDR3 extends over 15 amino acids.

J is TRBJ1-2 and V is TRBV10-3, with 9 bases lining up with TRBD1. Germline lookup yields CDR1 ENHRY and CDR2 SYGVKD. V gave up 5 bases and J gave up 4 bases; unmatched junction bases: 11. The CDR3 is 16 residues long. As DNA, the CDR3 is TGTGCCATCAGTAACCGGACAGGGGCGGGGAGCTATGGCTACACCTTC. It yields the protein CAISNRTGAGSYGYTF.

The genes are TRBV4-1 and TRBJ2-1; D possibly corresponds to TRBD2 (6 bases). Per the germline V gene, CDR1 is MGHRA and CDR2 is YSYEKL. The CDR3 runs 16 residues. Between the trimmed V and J ends, which lost 0 bases and 3 bases, there was a span of 12 bases. CDR3 sequence reads: CASSQDLYSGYNEQFF. The CDR3 bases are TGCGCCAGCAGCCAAGATCTGTATAGCGGCTACAATGAGCAGTTCTTC.

The rearrangement uses TRBV5-7 and TRBJ2-2; 8 bases are a match to TRBD2. TRBV5-7 is filed as an ORF, its function uncertain. The CDR3 totals 18 residues. The V and J ends lost 2 bases and 5 bases, in that order; junction bases with no gene match: 14. CDR3 DNA sequence: TGTGCCAGCAGCTTAAGTTCTCTTGCGGGAGGTGATACCGGGGAGCTGTTTTTT. Translation gives CASSLSSLAGGDTGELFF.

The V call is TRBV25-1, the J call TRBJ1-2, with 10 bases matching TRBD1. This CDR3 spans 15 amino acids. J gave up 8 bases and V 4 bases, and 10 bases lay outside the gene matches. CDR1 MGHDK and CDR2 SYGVNS come from the germline V gene. CDR3 residues: CASSARQGALGGYTF. The CDR3 region has the DNA TGTGCCAGCAGTGCTCGACAGGGGGCTCTCGGAGGCTACACCTTC.

This clone was counted once. This sequence joins TRBV18 and TRBJ1-2; weak D call: TRBD1 (6 bases). CDR3 size: 14 residues. Germline lookup yields CDR1 KGHSH and CDR2 LQKENI. The germline V and J ends were trimmed by 2 bases and 3 bases, with 10 bases remaining between them. The chain's CDR3 is CASSPGAGDYGYTF. Here the CDR3 DNA reads TGTGCCAGCTCACCAGGAGCAGGGGACTATGGCTACACCTTC. The full variable domain, with the rest looked up from reference TRBV18 and TRBJ1-2, is NAGVMQNPRHLVRRRGQEARLRCSPMKGHSHVYWYRQLPEEGLKFMVYLQKENIIDESGMPKERFSAEFPKEGPSILRIQQVVRGDSAAYFCASSPGAGDYGYTFGSGTRLTVV.

This rearrangement joins TRBV6-6 to TRBJ2-7, with 8 bases identical to TRBD2. Germline CDR1 and CDR2: MNHNY and SVGAGI (reference sequence). Losses at the gene ends were 1 base for V and 2 bases for J; bases not matched to a gene: 4. The CDR3 consists of 15 residues. In nucleotides, the CDR3 is TGTGCCAGCAGTTACTTCGGGAGGGGGACCTACGAGCAGTACTTC. It encodes CASSYFGRGTYEQYF.

The chain combines TRBV11-3 with TRBJ2-1; weak D call: TRBD2 (5 bases). The CDR3 consists of 15 residues. The germline V and J ends were trimmed by 5 bases and 2 bases, with 13 bases remaining between them. Germline CDR1 reads SGHNT; CDR2 reads YENEEA. DNA for the CDR3: TGTGCCAGCAGCCCCCGGGGAGTGGCCTACAATGAGCAGTTCTTC. Translation: CASSPRGVAYNEQFF. The full variable domain, with the rest looked up from reference TRBV11-3 and TRBJ2-1, is EAGVVQSPRYKIIEKKQPVAFWCNPISGHNTLYWYLQNLGQGPELLIRYENEEAVDDSQLPKDRFSAERLKGVDSTLKIQPAELGDSAVYLCASSPRGVAYNEQFFGPGTRLTVL.

The CDR3 coding sequence is TGTGCCAGCAGCGTACTAGGGGGAAGAGCTGGAAACACCATATATTTT. Translating gives CASSVLGGRAGNTIYF. The chain couples TRBV9 to TRBJ1-3; maybe TRBD1 (6 bases). The V gene lost 1 base and the J gene lost 2 bases, with 13 bases spanning the gap. The V gene's germline CDR1 is SGDLS and CDR2 YYNGEE. The CDR3 length is 16 residues. The complete variable domain, with remaining parts taken from reference TRBV9 and TRBJ1-3, reads DSGVTQTPKHLITATGQRVTLRCSPRSGDLSVYWYQQSLDQGLQFLIQYYNGEERAKGNILERFSAQQFPDLHSELNLSSLELGDSALYFCASSVLGGRAGNTIYFGEGSWLTVV.

This chain connects TRBV12-3 or TRBV12-4 to TRBJ1-3; D is unresolved. This CDR3 has 13 amino acids. V was trimmed by 7 bases and J by 4 bases, leaving 11 bases between them. In DNA form, the CDR3 reads TGTGCCAGCACCCTCCTACAGGGAAACACCATATATTTT. This gives the protein CASTLLQGNTIYF.